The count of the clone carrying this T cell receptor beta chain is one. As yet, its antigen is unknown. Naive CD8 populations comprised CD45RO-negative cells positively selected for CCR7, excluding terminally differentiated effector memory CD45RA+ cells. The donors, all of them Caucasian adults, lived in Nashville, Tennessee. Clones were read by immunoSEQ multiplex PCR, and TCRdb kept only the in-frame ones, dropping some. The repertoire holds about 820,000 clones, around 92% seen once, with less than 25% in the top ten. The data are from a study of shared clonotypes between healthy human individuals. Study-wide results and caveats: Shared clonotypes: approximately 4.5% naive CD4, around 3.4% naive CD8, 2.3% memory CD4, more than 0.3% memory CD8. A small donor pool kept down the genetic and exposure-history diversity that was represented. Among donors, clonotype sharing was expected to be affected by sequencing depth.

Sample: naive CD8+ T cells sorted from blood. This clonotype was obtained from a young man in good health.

The CDR3 DNA is TGTGCCAGCAGCTTGCGGGGGTTCGGCCTGAACACCGGGGAGCTGTTTTTT. It encodes CASSLRGFGLNTGELFF. The gene calls are TRBV5-4 and TRBJ2-2, with D perhaps matching TRBD2 (6 bases). Trimming shortened V by 1 base and J by 1 base, and 14 bases separated the two germline ends. This CDR3 contains 17 residues. Germline CDR1 is SGHNT and CDR2 is YYREEE (reference sequence).